The 21 T cell receptor beta chains listed next were all sequenced from one sample in a study of blood T cells in healthy people across ages (dated by TCRdb to the mid-2010s). Receptor libraries were prepared by 5' RACE. Sequencing took place on an Illumina HiSeq 2500. The second PCR ran for about 7 to 11 cycles and used a J-beta primer mix along with a sample-barcoded 5' primer. TCRdb itself trimmed the public reads at Q25 with fastp, ran MiXCR and retained productive beta chains. Rows merge per CDR3 protein into single entries with the most common DNA and genes. The sample contains approximately 1.5 million distinct CDR3 sequences, around 35% of them found a single time. The ten largest account for about 11% of the sample. The sequenced sample consisted of blood. The origin of the receptors is a woman aged 25 to 39 in good health.

This clonotype was recorded a few times. This chain connects TRBV3-1 to TRBJ2-7; 7 bases align to TRBD2. Losses at the gene ends were 0 bases for V and 2 bases for J; bases not matched to a gene: 4. The germline V gene has CDR1 LGHDT and CDR2 YNNKEL (reference sequence). This CDR3 is built from 15 residues. The CDR3 protein is CASSQEPGRAYEQYF. DNA of the CDR3: TGTGCCAGCAGCCAAGAACCAGGGAGGGCCTACGAGCAGTACTTC.

This chain uses TRBV9 with TRBJ1-5; D gene uncertain. The length of the CDR3 is 15 residues. V lost 4 bases and J 0 bases, leaving 11 bases between the germline ends. The germline V gene encodes CDR1 SGDLS and CDR2 YYNGEE. This chain's CDR3 is CASSPADYSNQPQHF. CDR3 bases: TGTGCCAGCAGCCCGGCAGACTATAGCAATCAGCCCCAGCATTTT.

This rearrangement joins TRBV5-1 to TRBJ2-4; D could derive from TRBD1 or TRBD2 (6 bases each). V was cut by 1 base and J by 4 bases, with 18 bases left in between. CDR3 length: 17 residues. Germline V gene data show CDR1 as SGHRS and CDR2 as YFSETQ. CDR3 bases: TGCGCCAGCAGCTTGCTAGCACAGGGAGGAGGAAAAAACATTCAGTACTTC. This encodes CASSLLAQGGGKNIQYF.

The chain is built from TRBV18 and TRBJ2-7; 9 nucleotides match TRBD1. The CDR3 length is 15 residues. After removal of 4 bases from V and 5 bases from J, the junction contained 9 bases not matched to a gene. Germline loops: CDR1 KGHSH, CDR2 LQKENI. The CDR3 region is CASSQAGTGNNEQYF. The CDR3 DNA reads TGTGCCAGCTCACAGGCCGGGACAGGGAACAACGAGCAGTACTTC.

Only a few counts were recorded for this clonotype. The CDR3 nucleotides are TGTGCCGGTGGAGGTCTATTGGGAGGCTACACCTTC. Encoded protein: CAGGGLLGGYTF. V and J are TRBV30 and TRBJ1-2; D gene uncertain. V dropped 8 bases and J dropped 8 bases, with 18 bases sitting between them. From germline, CDR1 is GTSNPN and CDR2 SVGIG (reference sequence). The CDR3 is 12 amino acids.

The chain recombines TRBV20-1 with TRBJ1-6; D remains ambiguous. The CDR3 totals 9 residues. The germline CDR1 and CDR2 sequences are DFQATT and SNEGSKA (reference sequence). V was trimmed by 6 bases and J by 9 bases, leaving 3 bases between them. The CDR3 sequence: CSASSPLHF. DNA of the CDR3: TGCAGTGCGAGTTCACCCCTCCACTTT.

The CDR3: CASSYSGTGRLNEQFF. The CDR3 region has the DNA TGTGCCAGCAGTTACTCCGGGACAGGGAGGTTGAATGAGCAGTTCTTC. The chain uses TRBV6-5 and TRBJ2-1; the match to TRBD1 covers 9 bases. Unmatched junction bases numbered 7, after V lost 0 bases and J lost 7 bases. Per germline, CDR1 MNHEY and CDR2 SVGAGI. The CDR3 runs 16 residues.

This clonotype appeared a few times. The V call is TRBV20-1, the J call TRBJ2-3, with D maybe TRBD2 (6 bases). With 8 bases removed from V and 2 bases from J, the gap between germline ends came to 17 bases. CDR1 is DFQATT, CDR2 SNEGSKA, per germline (reference sequence). The CDR3 sequence is 14 residues long. The CDR3 loop reads CSTTYAGITDTQYF. CDR3 coding DNA: TGCAGTACTACTTATGCGGGGATCACAGATACGCAGTATTTT.

The chain joins TRBV5-1 to TRBJ2-5; a weak D match, TRBD1 (6 bases). Germline assignment: CDR1 SGHRS and CDR2 YFSETQ. The CDR3 has 15 amino acids. The germline V and J ends were trimmed by 3 bases and 1 base, with 13 bases remaining between them. CDR3 in amino acids: CASSSLTGSQETQYF. DNA of the CDR3: TGCGCCAGCAGCTCGTTGACAGGAAGCCAAGAGACCCAGTACTTC.

The chain uses TRBV28 and TRBJ2-2; 9 nucleotides align to TRBD1. V was clipped by 4 bases and J by 5 bases; unmatched bases: 11. CDR3 length: 17 amino acids. Germline V gene lookup returns CDR1 MDHEN and CDR2 SYDVKM. The DNA of the CDR3 is TGTGCCAGCAGTTCACGTACCGGGACAGGGTGGACCGGGGAGCTGTTTTTT. The encoded protein is CASSSRTGTGWTGELFF. Looking up the rest from reference TRBV28 and TRBJ2-2 gives the full variable domain: DVKVTQSSRYLVKRTGEKVFLECVQDMDHENMFWYRQDPGLGLRLIYFSYDVKMKEKGDIPEGYSVSREKKERFSLILESASTNQTSMYLCASSSRTGTGWTGELFFGEGSRLTVL.

The chain couples TRBV30 to TRBJ2-5; D is possibly TRBD1 or TRBD2 (5 bases each). CDR3 length: 13 residues. Per germline, CDR1 GTSNPN and CDR2 SVGIG (reference sequence). V was pared by 3 bases and J by 2 bases, with 10 bases between. The CDR3 is CAWSGTEQETQYF. CDR3 in DNA: TGTGCCTGGAGCGGGACCGAGCAAGAGACCCAGTACTTC.

A single count supports this clonotype. The V call is TRBV11-3, the J call TRBJ2-3; TRBD1 matches at 8 bases. Losses at the gene ends were 5 bases for V and 11 bases for J; bases not matched to a gene: 6. This CDR3 is built from 12 residues. The V gene's germline CDR1 is SGHNT and CDR2 YENEEA. The CDR3 bases are TGTGCCAGCAGCCCCCGACAGGGGATGCAGTATTTT. Translating gives CASSPRQGMQYF.

Only a few counts were recorded for this clonotype. The V call is TRBV5-1, the J call TRBJ1-2; tentatively, D is TRBD1 (6 bases). CDR3 length equals 15 residues. Trimming left V 0 bases short and J 8 bases short, with 17 bases between. Germline CDR1 SGHRS, CDR2 YFSETQ. CDR3 sequence reads: CASSLGSAGTLGYTF. The CDR3 coding sequence is TGCGCCAGCAGCTTGGGATCGGCAGGGACATTAGGCTACACCTTC.

V and J are TRBV6-1 and TRBJ2-4, with 11 bases aligning to TRBD2. Germline V CDR1 and CDR2: MNHNS, SASEGT. This CDR3 is built from 16 residues. Trimming removed 1 base from V and 5 bases from J; junction bases left unmatched: 4. The CDR3 spells CASSEVLAGVENIQYF. CDR3 nucleotide sequence: TGTGCCAGCAGTGAAGTACTAGCGGGAGTCGAAAACATTCAGTACTTC.

This sequence joins TRBV12-5 and TRBJ2-3, with 11 bases aligning to TRBD2. Germline trimming cut 0 bases from V and 4 bases from J; bases unmatched to any gene: 9. Germline-derived CDR1 and CDR2 are LGHNT and FRNRAP. This CDR3 region has 18 residues. CDR3 sequence (DNA): TGTGCTAGTGGTTTGGTACTCGAGAGACTAGCGGGATCAGATACGCAGTATTTT. It yields the protein CASGLVLERLAGSDTQYF.

A few counts support this clonotype. The chain links TRBV20-1 to TRBJ2-7; 8 nucleotides agree with TRBD2. Germline-derived CDR1 and CDR2 are DFQATT and SNEGSKA (reference sequence). This CDR3 region has 13 residues. The CDR3 loop is CRPRIAGSYEQYF. CDR3 DNA sequence: TGCAGGCCCAGAATAGCGGGATCTTACGAGCAGTACTTC.

The chain employs TRBV5-1 and TRBJ2-5; 10 positions match TRBD2. The CDR3 is made up of 15 amino acids. V dropped 0 bases and J dropped 4; count of bases not matched to a gene: 3. Germline CDR1 is SGHRS and CDR2 is YFSETQ. CDR3 nucleotide sequence: TGCGCCAGCAGCTTGGACCGACTAGCGGGAGAGACCCAGTACTTC. The encoded protein is CASSLDRLAGETQYF.

The V gene is TRBV25-1, the J gene TRBJ2-5; D might be TRBD1 (6 bases). Trimming shortened V by 2 bases and J by 11 bases, and 27 bases separated the two germline ends. This CDR3 region has 17 residues. Looked up from germline, CDR1 is MGHDK and CDR2 is SYGVNS. The CDR3 loop reads CASSEGSPGGGGNEQYF. In nucleotides, the CDR3 is TGTGCCAGCAGTGAAGGATCCCCAGGAGGTGGGGGCAATGAGCAGTACTTC.

The V call is TRBV15, the J call TRBJ2-7; TRBD2 is a possible D gene (6 bases). The J call may be in error: the DNA end matches TRBJ2-5 better. The length of the CDR3 is 12 residues. Germline loops: CDR1 LNHNV, CDR2 YYDKDF (reference sequence). CDR3 bases: TGTGCCACCAGCGAAGCGGGAGAGACCCAGTACTTC. Residues: CATSEAGETQYF.

The chain recombines TRBV2 with TRBJ2-7; D is ambiguous. Trimming shortened V by 11 bases and J by 5 bases, and 13 bases separated the two germline ends. This CDR3 comprises 11 residues. Per germline, CDR1 SNHLY and CDR2 FYNNEI. CDR3 in amino acids: CAGELGHEQYF. The CDR3 nucleotides are TGTGCCGGTGAACTGGGTCACGAGCAGTACTTC.

The rearrangement joins TRBV5-1 to TRBJ1-2, with D possibly being TRBD1 (6 bases). V lost 5 bases to trimming and J lost 1 base, with 15 bases between them. In germline, CDR1 is SGHRS, CDR2 YFSETQ. The CDR3 covers 15 residues. CDR3 DNA: TGCGCCAGCAGTCTCACAGGGTCCTTTAACTATGGCTACACCTTC. Its protein is CASSLTGSFNYGYTF.